This TCR beta chain was observed in a study of cytomegalovirus exposure and HLA in healthy donors. Germline lookup yields CDR1 MNHNS and CDR2 SASEGT. V lost 1 base, J lost 5 bases, and 13 bases lay in between. The CDR3 length is 15 residues. A remark on this clone: The antigen remains unidentified.

PCR employed 60 Vbeta and 13 Jbeta primers. Sequenced by immunoSEQ multiplex PCR; TCRdb stores in-frame clones only, minus some. The table records around 120,000 clones, around 76% of them present only once. Study-wide results and limits: V- and J-gene trimming of TCR beta was linked (in a later analysis) to a missense DCLRE1C variant. TCR beta chains associated with HLA were, in a later analysis, more clonally expanded than equally common others.

The chain joins TRBV6-1 to TRBJ2-3; a possible D gene is TRBD2 (7 bases). This sequence originates from a man aged 45-65 years in good health and CMV-seropositive. The sample consisted of PBMCs. In nucleotides, the CDR3 is TGTGCCAGCAGTGAAGTAGGGGGGAGGGGAGATACGCAGTATTTT. Translation: CASSEVGGRGDTQYF.